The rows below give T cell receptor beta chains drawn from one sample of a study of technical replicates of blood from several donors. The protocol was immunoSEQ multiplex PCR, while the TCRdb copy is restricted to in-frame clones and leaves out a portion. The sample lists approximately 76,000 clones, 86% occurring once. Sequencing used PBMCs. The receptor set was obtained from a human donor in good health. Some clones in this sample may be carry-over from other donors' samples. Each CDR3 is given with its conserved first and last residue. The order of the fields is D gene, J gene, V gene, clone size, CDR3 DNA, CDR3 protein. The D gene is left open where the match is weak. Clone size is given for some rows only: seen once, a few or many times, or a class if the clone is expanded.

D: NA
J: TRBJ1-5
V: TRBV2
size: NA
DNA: TGTGCCAGCAGCAAGGAGGGAGGCAATCAGCCCCAGCATTTT
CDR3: CASSKEGGNQPQHF

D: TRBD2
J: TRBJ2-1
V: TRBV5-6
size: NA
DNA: TGTGCCAGCAGCTCGATGGTACGCGGGGGGATTTTGTACAATGAGCAGTTCTTC
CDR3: CASSSMVRGGILYNEQFF

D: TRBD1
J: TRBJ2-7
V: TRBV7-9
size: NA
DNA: TGTGCCAGCAGCTCTGGACAGGACTACGAGCAGTACTTC
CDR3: CASSSGQDYEQYF

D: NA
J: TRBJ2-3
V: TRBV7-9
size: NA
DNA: TGTGCCAGCAGCTGGAGGGACAGATCTAGCACAGATACGCAGTATTTT
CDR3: CASSWRDRSSTDTQYF

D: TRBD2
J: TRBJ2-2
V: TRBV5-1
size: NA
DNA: TGCGCCAGCAGCGGGGGGGGGAGCGCCGGGGAGCTGTTTTTT
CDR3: CASSGGGSAGELFF

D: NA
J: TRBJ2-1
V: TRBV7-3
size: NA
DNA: TGTGCCAGCAGCTTACAGGGGAATGAGCAGTTCTTC
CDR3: CASSLQGNEQFF

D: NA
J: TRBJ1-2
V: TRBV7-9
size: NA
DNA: TGTGCCAGCAGCCCTTCAAACAGGGATGGCTACACCTTC
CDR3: CASSPSNRDGYTF

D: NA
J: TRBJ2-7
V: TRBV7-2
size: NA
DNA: TGTGCCAGCAGCTCGGGGAACGCCTACGAGCAGTACTTC
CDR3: CASSSGNAYEQYF

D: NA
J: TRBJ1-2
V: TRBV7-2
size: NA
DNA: TGTGCCAGCAGCTTAGTTACGACTATAGCCTATGGCTACACCTTC
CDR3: CASSLVTTIAYGYTF

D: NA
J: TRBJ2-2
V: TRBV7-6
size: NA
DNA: TGTGCCAGCAGCTTAGGTCTAGCGAAGAACACCGGGGAGCTGTTTTTT
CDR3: CASSLGLAKNTGELFF

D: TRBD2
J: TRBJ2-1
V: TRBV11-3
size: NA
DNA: TGTGCCAGCAGCCCCGGACTAGCGGGAGTTAATGAGCAGTTCTTC
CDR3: CASSPGLAGVNEQFF

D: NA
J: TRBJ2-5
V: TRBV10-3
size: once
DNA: TGTGCCATCAGCCCTATTGAGACACCTGGGGAGACCCAGTACTTC
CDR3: CAISPIETPGETQYF

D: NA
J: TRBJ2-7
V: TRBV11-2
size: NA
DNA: TGTGCCAGCAGCTTAGACCCGGAGTTTGGCGAGCAGTACTTC
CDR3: CASSLDPEFGEQYF

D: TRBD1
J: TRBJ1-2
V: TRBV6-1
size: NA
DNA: TGTGCCAGCAGTGCTCGGACAGGGTGGGACTATGGCTACACCTTC
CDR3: CASSARTGWDYGYTF

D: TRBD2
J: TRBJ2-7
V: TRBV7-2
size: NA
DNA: TGTGCCAGCAGCTTAGCGCGAGCGGGGGGCGTCGCCGAGCAGTACTTC
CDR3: CASSLARAGGVAEQYF

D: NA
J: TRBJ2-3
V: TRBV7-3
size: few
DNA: TGTGCCAGCAGCTTCCCTCCGCAGGGGCAGGATACGCAGTATTTT
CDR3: CASSFPPQGQDTQYF

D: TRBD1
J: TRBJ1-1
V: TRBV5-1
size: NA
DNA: TGCGCCAGCAGCACGACAGGGGAGAACACTGAAGCTTTCTTT
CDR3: CASSTTGENTEAFF

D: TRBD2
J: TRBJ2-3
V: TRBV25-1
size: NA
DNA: TGTGCCAGTTCAGTTAGCGGGGGGTGGGATACGCAGTATTTT
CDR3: CASSVSGGWDTQYF

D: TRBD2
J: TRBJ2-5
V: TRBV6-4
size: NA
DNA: TGTGCCAGCAGTGGGGCGGGGGGCGGATTGGGAGAGACCCAGTACTTC
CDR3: CASSGAGGGLGETQYF

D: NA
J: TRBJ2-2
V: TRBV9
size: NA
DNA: TGTGCCAGCAGCGTAGTTGGGAGCACCGGGGAGCTGTTTTTT
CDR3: CASSVVGSTGELFF

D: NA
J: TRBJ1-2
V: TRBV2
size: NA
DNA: TGTGCCAGCAGTTTGTCAGGGAATCCTAATGGCTACACCTTC
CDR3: CASSLSGNPNGYTF

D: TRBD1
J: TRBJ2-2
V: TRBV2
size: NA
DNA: TGTGCCAGCAGACCCGGGACAGGGCAAACCGGGGAGCTGTTTTTT
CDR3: CASRPGTGQTGELFF

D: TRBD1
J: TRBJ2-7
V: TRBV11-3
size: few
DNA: TGTGCCAGCAGCTCCAGGACAGGGGGCGAGCAGTACTTC
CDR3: CASSSRTGGEQYF

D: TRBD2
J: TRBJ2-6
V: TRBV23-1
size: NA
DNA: TGCGCCAGCAGTCGGACTAGCGGGAGTAGGTCTGGGGCCAACGTCCTGACTTTC
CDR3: CASSRTSGSRSGANVLTF

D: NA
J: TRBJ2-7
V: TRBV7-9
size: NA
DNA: TGTGCCAGCAGCTTAGGAGGGACCTACGAGCAGTACTTC
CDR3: CASSLGGTYEQYF

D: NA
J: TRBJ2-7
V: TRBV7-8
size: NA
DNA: TGTGCCAGCAGCACCTGGGGCAGAACCTACGAGCAGTACTTC
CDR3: CASSTWGRTYEQYF

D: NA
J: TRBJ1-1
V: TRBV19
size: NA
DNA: TGTGCCAGTAGTACGGGGGTGAACACTGAAGCTTTCTTT
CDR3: CASSTGVNTEAFF

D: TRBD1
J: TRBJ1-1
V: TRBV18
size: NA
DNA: TGTGCCAGCTCGCGGCAGGGGGCGGGGGACACTGAAGCTTTCTTT
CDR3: CASSRQGAGDTEAFF

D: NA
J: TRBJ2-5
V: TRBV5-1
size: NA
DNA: TGCGCCAGCGCCCCCTTATCCCGACAGTTGTACCAAGAGACCCAGTACTTC
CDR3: CASAPLSRQLYQETQYF

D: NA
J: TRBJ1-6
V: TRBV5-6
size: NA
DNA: TGTGCCAGCAGCTATGACAGGTCTAATTCACCCCTCCACTTT
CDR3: CASSYDRSNSPLHF

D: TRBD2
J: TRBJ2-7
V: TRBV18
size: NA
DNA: TGTGCCAGCTCACCACGTGGGGCGGGAGGCCCCTACGAGCAGTACTTC
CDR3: CASSPRGAGGPYEQYF

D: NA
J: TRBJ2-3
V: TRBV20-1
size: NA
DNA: TGCAGTGCTAGAGATTTCGTGACGCAGTATTTT
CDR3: CSARDFVTQYF

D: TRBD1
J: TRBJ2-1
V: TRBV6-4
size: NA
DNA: TGTGCCAGCAGTGAAAGACAGGGGATTCACAATGAGCAGTTCTTC
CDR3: CASSERQGIHNEQFF

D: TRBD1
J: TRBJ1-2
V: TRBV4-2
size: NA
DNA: TGTGCCAGCAGCCAAGAGGAGGGGGCGGGCTATGGCTACACCTTC
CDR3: CASSQEEGAGYGYTF

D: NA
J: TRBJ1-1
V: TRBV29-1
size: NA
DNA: TGCAGCGCTGTGATACAGGGAGCTTTCTTT
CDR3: CSAVIQGAFF

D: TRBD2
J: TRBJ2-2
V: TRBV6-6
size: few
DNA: TGTGCCAGCACCTGGGCCGGGACTAGCAACACCGGGGAGCTGTTTTTT
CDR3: CASTWAGTSNTGELFF

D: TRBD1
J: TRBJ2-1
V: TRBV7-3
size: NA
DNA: TGTGCCAGCAGCTTGATGGGATCCGAACAGGGGCGGCAGTTCTTC
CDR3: CASSLMGSEQGRQFF

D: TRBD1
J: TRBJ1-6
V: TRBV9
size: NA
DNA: TGTGCCAGCAGCGGCGACCTTGGGACAGTCGATTCACCCCTCCACTTT
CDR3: CASSGDLGTVDSPLHF

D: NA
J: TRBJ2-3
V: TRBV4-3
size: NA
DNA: TGCGCCAGCAGCCAAGATCTGTTTCCCCTAGCACAAAGCACAGATACGCAGTATTTT
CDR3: CASSQDLFPLAQSTDTQYF

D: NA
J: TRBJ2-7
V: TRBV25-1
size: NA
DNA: TGTGCCAGCAGTCCAACCGGGGGCGGGAGCTACGAGCAGTACTTC
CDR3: CASSPTGGGSYEQYF

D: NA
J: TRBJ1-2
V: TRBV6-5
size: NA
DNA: TGTGCCAGCAGTTACGGCACTCGGGGATCCTATGGCTACACCTTC
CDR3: CASSYGTRGSYGYTF

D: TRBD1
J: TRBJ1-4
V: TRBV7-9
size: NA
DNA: TGTGCCAGCAGCTTAGGATCGACAGGGGGGGGTGAAAAACTGTTTTTT
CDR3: CASSLGSTGGGEKLFF